Following are 4 T cell receptor beta chains from one sample sequenced in a study of shared T cell receptors in the human thymus. Profiled with immunoSEQ multiplex PCR; TCRdb holds only in-frame clones, not every one. The data contain roughly 700,000 clones, 88% of them singletons. Another study also made use of these data, one on human thymus T cells.

The source material was thymocytes. Receptors were obtained from a boy younger than two with a congenital heart defect.

This clone was recorded once. CDR3 bases: TGTGCCAGCAGGGAGGACAGAATCCAAGAGACCCAGTACTTC. Translated, it gives CASREDRIQETQYF. This chain links TRBV27 with TRBJ2-5, with a weak D call TRBD1 (6 bases). CDR3 length equals 14 residues. The germline V and J ends were trimmed by 6 bases and 1 base, with 12 bases remaining between them. Germline V gene lookup returns CDR1 MNHEY and CDR2 SMNVEV (reference sequence).

This chain links TRBV19 with TRBJ1-1, with TRBD1 identical over 9 bases. There are 14 residues in the CDR3. V lost 9 bases, J lost 10 bases, and 15 bases stayed unmatched. Germline lookup yields CDR1 LNHDA and CDR2 SQIVND (reference sequence). This chain's CDR3 is CASHRGQGDSGAFF. The CDR3, as DNA: TGTGCCAGCCATAGGGGACAGGGCGATTCAGGAGCTTTCTTT.

This chain joins TRBV28 and TRBJ2-1; D is possibly TRBD1 (6 bases). The CDR3 has 11 residues. Trimming pared 5 bases from V and 15 bases from J, leaving 14 bases between. Germline loops: CDR1 MDHEN, CDR2 SYDVKM. DNA for the CDR3: TGTGCCAGCAGTACACAGGGCATGGGGTTCTTC. Protein product: CASSTQGMGFF.

This clone was seen a handful of times. The chain has TRBV25-1 and TRBJ2-5, with 8 nucleotides matching TRBD2. Trimming took 10 bases from V and 1 from J; bases not matched to a gene: 8. This CDR3 spans 14 amino acids. Per the germline V gene, CDR1 is MGHDK and CDR2 is SYGVNS. The CDR3 nucleotides are TGTGCCACCGGGAGCGGGGGCAGCCAAGAGACCCAGTACTTC. This encodes CATGSGGSQETQYF.